These 18 T cell receptor beta chains originate from one sample sequenced in a study of radiotherapy plus CTLA-4 blockade in lung cancer. This table comes from immunoSEQ multiplex PCR, and its TCRdb copy is limited to in-frame clones, with some not included. The sample carries some 15,000 clones, less than 75% recorded once. Specimen: peripheral blood, collected from a patient treated with radiotherapy plus ipilimumab. These receptors were taken from a human donor with non-small cell lung cancer whose response to radiotherapy plus ipilimumab could not be evaluated.

The chain has TRBV5-1 and TRBJ1-4; D gene ambiguous. Germline CDR1 SGHRS, CDR2 YFSETQ. V was clipped by 0 bases and J by 7 bases, with 10 bases between them. There are 14 residues in the CDR3. The CDR3 DNA reads as TGCGCCAGCAGCTTGGACGGAGGGCTTGAAAAACTGTTTTTT. Encoded protein: CASSLDGGLEKLFF.

This rearrangement joins TRBV5-4 to TRBJ2-3, with 13 bases matching TRBD2. The CDR3 loop spans 16 amino acids. V lost 4 bases to trimming and J lost 2 bases; unmatched junction nucleotides: 4. CDR1 and CDR2 from the germline V gene are SGHNT and YYREEE (reference sequence). The CDR3 sequence is CASSEGLAGITDTQYF. CDR3 sequence (DNA): TGTGCCAGCAGCGAGGGACTAGCGGGGATCACAGATACGCAGTATTTT.

The chain combines TRBV27 with TRBJ2-1, with 7 bases matching TRBD1. Germline V gives CDR1 MNHEY, CDR2 SMNVEV (reference sequence). This CDR3 comprises 15 residues. Germline trimming cut 3 bases from V and 8 bases from J; bases unmatched to any gene: 10. The chain's CDR3 is CASSFFGQEADEQFF. The DNA for the CDR3 is TGTGCCAGCAGTTTTTTCGGACAGGAGGCGGATGAGCAGTTCTTC.

The chain is built from TRBV11-2 and TRBJ2-3, with TRBD2 matching over 8 bases. There are 16 residues in the CDR3. V dropped 2 bases and J dropped 6; count of bases not matched to a gene: 10. Germline lookup yields CDR1 SGHAT and CDR2 FQNNGV. The CDR3: CASSLFRRGGLDTQYF. The CDR3 DNA follows: TGTGCCAGCAGCTTATTTCGACGGGGGGGCCTGGATACGCAGTATTTT.

This clone was recorded once. CDR3: CASTLNPGQGNTEAFF. The CDR3 DNA reads as TGCGCCAGCACCTTAAACCCGGGACAGGGGAACACTGAAGCTTTCTTT. This sequence joins TRBV5-1 and TRBJ1-1; 9 bases fit TRBD1. Germline values: CDR1 SGHRS, CDR2 YFSETQ. J gave up 1 base and V 6 bases, and 10 bases lay outside the gene matches. CDR3 size: 16 residues. Combining the CDR3 with reference TRBV5-1 and TRBJ1-1 gives the whole variable domain KAGVTQTPRYLIKTRGQQVTLSCSPISGHRSVSWYQQTPGQGLQFLFEYFSETQRNKGNFPGRFSGRQFSNSRSEMNVSTLELGDSALYLCASTLNPGQGNTEAFFGQGTRLTVV.

The CDR3 here is CASSLGGRGIMNTEAFF. The CDR3, as DNA: TGTGCCAGCAGCTTGGGGGGCAGGGGGATCATGAACACTGAAGCTTTCTTT. The chain links TRBV5-4 to TRBJ1-1; 7 nucleotides agree with TRBD1. With 0 bases clipped from V and 0 bases from J, the junction kept 8 bases outside the gene matches. CDR1 and CDR2 (germline): SGHNT, YYREEE (reference sequence). CDR3 size: 17 residues.

Written as DNA, the CDR3 is TGTGCCAGCAGCTACTCAGGGATCTCATCCGAGCAGTACTTC. This encodes CASSYSGISSEQYF. The J gene is TRBJ2-7, the V gene TRBV7-9, with D possibly matching TRBD1 (5 bases). This CDR3 comprises 14 residues. The germline V gene has CDR1 SEHNR and CDR2 FQNEAQ (reference sequence). Trimming took off 4 bases at V and 6 bases at J, with 16 bases between the two ends. The full variable domain, completed using reference TRBV7-9 and TRBJ2-7, is DTGVSQNPRHKITKRGQNVTFRCDPISEHNRLYWYRQTLGQGPEFLTYFQNEAQLEKSRLLSDRFSAERPKGSFSTLEIQRTEQGDSAMYLCASSYSGISSEQYFGPGTRLTVT.

V and J are TRBV13 and TRBJ1-3; a weak D match, TRBD1 (5 bases). The V end was cut by 5 bases, the J end by 2 bases, with 13 bases between. This CDR3 has 15 amino acids. Per the germline V gene, CDR1 is PRHDT and CDR2 is FYEKMQ (reference sequence). CDR3 in amino acids: CASSRTGGAGNTIYF. CDR3 sequence (DNA): TGTGCCAGCAGCCGGACCGGGGGGGCTGGAAACACCATATATTTT. The full variable domain, its missing parts supplied by reference TRBV13 and TRBJ1-3, is AAGVIQSPRHLIKEKRETATLKCYPIPRHDTVYWYQQGPGQDPQFLISFYEKMQSDKGSIPDRFSAQQFSDYHSELNMSSLELGDSALYFCASSRTGGAGNTIYFGEGSWLTVV.

The J gene is TRBJ2-3, the V gene TRBV27; a weak D match, TRBD2 (5 bases). Trimming removed 1 base at V and 0 bases at J, with 20 bases between. Germline values: CDR1 MNHEY, CDR2 SMNVEV (reference sequence). There are 19 residues in the CDR3. CDR3 loop: CASSLLGGSEWGSTDTQYF. The DNA for the CDR3 is TGTGCCAGCAGTTTATTAGGCGGGTCCGAGTGGGGAAGCACAGATACGCAGTATTTT.

The chain couples TRBV28 to TRBJ2-7; D not resolved. CDR3 length: 13 amino acids. V was cut by 4 bases and J by 1 base, with 8 bases left in between. Germline-derived CDR1 and CDR2 are MDHEN and SYDVKM. The CDR3 loop reads CASSSPFSYEQYF. In DNA, the CDR3 is TGTGCCAGCAGTTCCCCGTTTTCCTACGAGCAGTACTTC.

The chain couples TRBV28 to TRBJ2-1; TRBD2 is a possible D gene (6 bases). V gave up 7 bases and J gave up 9 bases, with 13 bases separating them. Per the germline V gene, CDR1 is MDHEN and CDR2 is SYDVKM. This CDR3 is built from 12 residues. DNA for the CDR3: TGTGCCAGCACTTCTCGGGACTTTGAGCAGTTCTTC. This gives the protein CASTSRDFEQFF. Full variable domain (remainder filled in from reference TRBV28 and TRBJ2-1): DVKVTQSSRYLVKRTGEKVFLECVQDMDHENMFWYRQDPGLGLRLIYFSYDVKMKEKGDIPEGYSVSREKKERFSLILESASTNQTSMYLCASTSRDFEQFFGPGTRLTVL.

The chain has TRBV7-2 and TRBJ2-2; no firm D call. The CDR3 is 16 amino acids. Trimming left V 2 bases short and J 1 base short, with 11 bases between. Germline-derived CDR1 and CDR2 are SGHTA and FQGNSA. The CDR3 is CASSLIELLNTGELFF. CDR3 nucleotide sequence: TGTGCCAGCAGCTTAATCGAGTTACTGAACACCGGGGAGCTGTTTTTT.

This chain joins TRBV7-9 and TRBJ1-3; 7 bases are shared with TRBD1. Losses at the gene ends were 5 bases for V and 0 bases for J; bases not matched to a gene: 1. The CDR3 sequence is 14 residues long. CDR1 and CDR2 from the germline V gene are SEHNR and FQNEAQ (reference sequence). In DNA, the CDR3 is TGTGCCAGCAGCGGGACAGACTCTGGAAACACCATATATTTT. Amino acids: CASSGTDSGNTIYF.

J is TRBJ2-3 and V is TRBV4-3, with 8 bases aligning to TRBD2. The J segment lost 1 base and the V segment lost 0 bases, leaving 6 bases of the junction unmatched. CDR3 length equals 17 residues. Germline CDR1 is LGHNA and CDR2 is YSLEER. CDR3 sequence reads: CASSQDLRAGGTDTQYF. In DNA form, the CDR3 reads TGCGCCAGCAGCCAAGATCTTCGAGCGGGGGGCACAGATACGCAGTATTTT.

The chain joins TRBV10-3 to TRBJ1-2, with 9 nucleotides matching TRBD1. The germline CDR1 and CDR2 sequences are ENHRY and SYGVKD. Trimming removed 7 bases from V and 0 bases from J; junction bases left unmatched: 9. This CDR3 has 16 residues. CDR3 in amino acids: CAITPGQGQTNYGYTF. The CDR3 nucleotides read TGTGCCATCACTCCGGGACAGGGCCAGACTAACTATGGCTACACCTTC.

The chain links TRBV28 to TRBJ1-1; 7 bases agree with TRBD1. The CDR3 contains 14 residues. Trimming took 2 bases from V and 4 from J; bases not matched to a gene: 4. The germline V gene encodes CDR1 MDHEN and CDR2 SYDVKM. The CDR3 loop reads CASSLSQGGTEAFF. CDR3 nucleotides: TGTGCCAGCAGTTTAAGCCAGGGGGGCACTGAAGCTTTCTTT.

In its sample, this clone was seen a few times. This sequence joins TRBV18 and TRBJ1-4; TRBD1 is a possible D gene (5 bases). The ends were cut back, 3 bases at V and 6 bases at J, with 8 bases in the middle. The germline V gene has CDR1 KGHSH and CDR2 LQKENI. The CDR3 is made up of 13 amino acids. The CDR3 coding sequence is TGTGCCAGCTCACCGTCGGGGGATGAAAAACTGTTTTTT. The encoded protein is CASSPSGDEKLFF. The whole variable domain, filled in from reference TRBV18 and TRBJ1-4, reads NAGVMQNPRHLVRRRGQEARLRCSPMKGHSHVYWYRQLPEEGLKFMVYLQKENIIDESGMPKERFSAEFPKEGPSILRIQQVVRGDSAAYFCASSPSGDEKLFFGSGTQLSVL.

V and J are TRBV28 and TRBJ1-2; TRBD1 agrees at 7 bases. This CDR3 is 14 amino acids long. Per the germline V gene, CDR1 is MDHEN and CDR2 is SYDVKM. V shed 7 bases and J 1 base; nucleotides not matched to a gene: 6. The CDR3 is CASIRTGFNYGYTF. CDR3 coding DNA: TGTGCCAGCATTCGGACAGGATTTAACTATGGCTACACCTTC.